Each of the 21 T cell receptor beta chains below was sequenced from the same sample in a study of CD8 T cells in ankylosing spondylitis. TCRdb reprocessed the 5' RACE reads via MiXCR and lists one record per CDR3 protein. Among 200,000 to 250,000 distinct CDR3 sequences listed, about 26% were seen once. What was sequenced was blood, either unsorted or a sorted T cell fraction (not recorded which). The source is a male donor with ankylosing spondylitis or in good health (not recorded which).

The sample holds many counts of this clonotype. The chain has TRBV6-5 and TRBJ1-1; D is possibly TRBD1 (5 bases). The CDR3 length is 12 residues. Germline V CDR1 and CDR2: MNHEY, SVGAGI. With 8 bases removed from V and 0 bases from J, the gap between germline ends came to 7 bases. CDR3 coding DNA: TGTGCCAGCGGACACCTGAACACTGAAGCTTTCTTT. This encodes CASGHLNTEAFF.

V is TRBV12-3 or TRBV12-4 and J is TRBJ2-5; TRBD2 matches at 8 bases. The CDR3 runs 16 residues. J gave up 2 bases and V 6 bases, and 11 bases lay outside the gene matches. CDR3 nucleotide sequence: TGTGCCAGCAGAGGCGGGGGGAGGGCGCGACAAGAGACCCAGTACTTC. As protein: CASRGGGRARQETQYF.

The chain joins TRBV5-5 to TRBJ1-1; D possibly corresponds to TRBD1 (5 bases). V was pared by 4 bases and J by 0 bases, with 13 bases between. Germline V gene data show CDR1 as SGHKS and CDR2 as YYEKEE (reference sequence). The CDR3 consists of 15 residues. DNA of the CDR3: TGTGCCAGCAGCGGGGGGGACGGAATGAACACTGAAGCTTTCTTT. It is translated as CASSGGDGMNTEAFF. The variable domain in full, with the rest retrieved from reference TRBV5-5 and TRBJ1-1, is DAGVTQSPTHLIKTRGQQVTLRCSPISGHKSVSWYQQVLGQGPQFIFQYYEKEERGRGNFPDRFSARQFPNYSSELNVNALLLGDSALYLCASSGGDGMNTEAFFGQGTRLTVV.

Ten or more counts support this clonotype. The CDR3 sequence is CASSLSGGREKLFF. In DNA form, the CDR3 reads TGTGCCAGCAGCCTTTCGGGGGGCAGAGAAAAACTGTTTTTT. The chain is built from TRBV12-3 or TRBV12-4 and TRBJ1-4, with D perhaps TRBD1 (6 bases). V was trimmed by 6 bases and J by 8 bases, leaving 16 bases between them. The CDR3 is 14 residues long.

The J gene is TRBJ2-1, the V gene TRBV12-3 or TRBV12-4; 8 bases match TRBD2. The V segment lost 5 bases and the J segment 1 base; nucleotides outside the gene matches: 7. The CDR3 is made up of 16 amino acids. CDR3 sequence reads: CASSLSGKGSYNEQFF. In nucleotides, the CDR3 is TGTGCCAGCAGTCTTAGCGGGAAAGGGTCCTACAATGAGCAGTTCTTC.

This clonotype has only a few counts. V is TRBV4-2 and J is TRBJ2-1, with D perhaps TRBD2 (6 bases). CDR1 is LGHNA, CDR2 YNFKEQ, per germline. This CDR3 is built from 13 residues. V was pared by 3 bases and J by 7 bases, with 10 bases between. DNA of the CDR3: TGTGCCAGCAGCCATTCAGGGAGGAATGAGCAGTTCTTC. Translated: CASSHSGRNEQFF.

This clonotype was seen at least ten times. This chain's CDR3 is CSASDRVQETQYF. The CDR3 nucleotides are TGCAGTGCTAGCGACAGGGTCCAAGAGACCCAGTACTTC. V and J are TRBV20-1 and TRBJ2-5, with 7 bases lining up with TRBD1. The J segment lost 1 base and the V segment lost 3 bases, leaving 2 bases of the junction unmatched. CDR3 length equals 13 residues. Germline CDR1 is DFQATT and CDR2 is SNEGSKA (reference sequence).

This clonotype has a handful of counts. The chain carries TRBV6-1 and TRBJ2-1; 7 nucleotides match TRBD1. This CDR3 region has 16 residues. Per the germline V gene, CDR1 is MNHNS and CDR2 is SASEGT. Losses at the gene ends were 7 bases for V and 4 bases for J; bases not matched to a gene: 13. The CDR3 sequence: CASTYGPQGYYNEQFF. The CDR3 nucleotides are TGTGCCAGCACCTACGGGCCACAGGGGTATTACAATGAGCAGTTCTTC.

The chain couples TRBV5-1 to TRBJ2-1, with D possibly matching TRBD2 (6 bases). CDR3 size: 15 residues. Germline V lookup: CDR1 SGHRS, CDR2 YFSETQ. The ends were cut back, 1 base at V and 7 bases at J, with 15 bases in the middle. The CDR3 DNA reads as TGCGCCAGCAGCTTGATCGCTAGCGTGGGGAATGAGCAGTTCTTC. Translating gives CASSLIASVGNEQFF.

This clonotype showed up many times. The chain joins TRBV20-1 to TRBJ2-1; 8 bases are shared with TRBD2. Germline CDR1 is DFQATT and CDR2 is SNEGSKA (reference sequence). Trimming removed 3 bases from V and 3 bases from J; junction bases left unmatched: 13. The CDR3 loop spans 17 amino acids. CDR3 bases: TGCAGTGCTAGTCGGAGCGGGAGTGCTGGGGTCTACAATGAGCAGTTCTTC. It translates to CSASRSGSAGVYNEQFF.

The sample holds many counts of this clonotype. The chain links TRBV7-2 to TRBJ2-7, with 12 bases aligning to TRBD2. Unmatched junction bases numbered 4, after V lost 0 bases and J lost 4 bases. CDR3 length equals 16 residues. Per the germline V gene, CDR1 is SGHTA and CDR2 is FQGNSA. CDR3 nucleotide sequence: TGTGCCAGCAGCTTAGCGCTAGCGGGAGGGATATACGAGCAGTACTTC. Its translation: CASSLALAGGIYEQYF. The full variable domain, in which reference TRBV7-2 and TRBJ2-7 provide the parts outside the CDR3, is GAGVSQSPSNKVTEKGKDVELRCDPISGHTALYWYRQSLGQGLEFLIYFQGNSAPDKSGLPSDRFSAERTGGSVSTLTIQRTQQEDSAVYLCASSLALAGGIYEQYFGPGTRLTVT.

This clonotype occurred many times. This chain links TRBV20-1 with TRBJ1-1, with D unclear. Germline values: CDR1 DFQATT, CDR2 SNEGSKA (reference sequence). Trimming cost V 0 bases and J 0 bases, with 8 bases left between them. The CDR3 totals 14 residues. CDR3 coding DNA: TGCAGTGCTAGAGATGCCGGGCTGAACACTGAAGCTTTCTTT. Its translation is CSARDAGLNTEAFF.

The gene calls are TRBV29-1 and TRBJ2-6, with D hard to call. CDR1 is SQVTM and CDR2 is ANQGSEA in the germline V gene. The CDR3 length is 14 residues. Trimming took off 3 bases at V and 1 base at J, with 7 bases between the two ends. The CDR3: CSVESQSGANVLTF. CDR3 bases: TGCAGCGTTGAGAGTCAGTCTGGGGCCAACGTCCTGACTTTC. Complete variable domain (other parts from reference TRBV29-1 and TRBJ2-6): SAVISQKPSRDICQRGTSLTIQCQVDSQVTMMFWYRQQPGQSLTLIATANQGSEATYESGFVIDKFPISRPNLTFSTLTVSNMSPEDSSIYLCSVESQSGANVLTFGAGSRLTVL.

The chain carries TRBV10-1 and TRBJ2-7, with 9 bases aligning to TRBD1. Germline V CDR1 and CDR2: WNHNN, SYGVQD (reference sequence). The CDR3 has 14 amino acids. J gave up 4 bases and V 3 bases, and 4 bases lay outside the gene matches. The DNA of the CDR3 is TGCGCCAGCAGTGAAGGACAGGGGACATACGAGCAGTACTTC. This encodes CASSEGQGTYEQYF.

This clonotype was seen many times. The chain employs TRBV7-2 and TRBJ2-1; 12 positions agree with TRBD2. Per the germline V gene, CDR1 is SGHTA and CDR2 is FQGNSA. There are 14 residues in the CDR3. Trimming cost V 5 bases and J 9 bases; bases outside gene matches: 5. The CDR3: CASSKGLAGGEQFF. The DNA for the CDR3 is TGTGCCAGCAGCAAGGGACTAGCGGGTGGTGAGCAGTTCTTC.

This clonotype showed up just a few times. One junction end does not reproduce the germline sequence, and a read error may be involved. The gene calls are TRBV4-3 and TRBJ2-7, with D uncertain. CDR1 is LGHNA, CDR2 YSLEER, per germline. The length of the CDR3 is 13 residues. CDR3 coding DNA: TGTGCCAGCAGCCAAGACCTCGGCTACGAGCAGTACTTC. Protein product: CASSQDLGYEQYF.

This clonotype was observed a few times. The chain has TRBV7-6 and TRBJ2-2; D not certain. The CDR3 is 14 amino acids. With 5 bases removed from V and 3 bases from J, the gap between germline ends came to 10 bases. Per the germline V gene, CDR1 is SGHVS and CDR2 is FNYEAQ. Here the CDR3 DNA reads TGTGCCAGCAGCCTCCGCCCAGACACCGGGGAGCTGTTTTTT. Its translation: CASSLRPDTGELFF.

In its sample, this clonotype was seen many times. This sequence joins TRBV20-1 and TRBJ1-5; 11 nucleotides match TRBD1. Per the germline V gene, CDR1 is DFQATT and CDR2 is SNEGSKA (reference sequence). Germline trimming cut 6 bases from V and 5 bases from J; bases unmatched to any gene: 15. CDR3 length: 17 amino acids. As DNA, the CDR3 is TGCAGTGCCCCACGGACAGGGGGCCAATTGTATTATCAGCCCCAGCATTTT. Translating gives CSAPRTGGQLYYQPQHF.

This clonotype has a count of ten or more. The CDR3 protein is CASSYVGQITSEQYF. The CDR3 DNA follows: TGCGCCAGCAGCTATGTGGGGCAGATTACCTCCGAGCAGTACTTC. The chain employs TRBV5-1 and TRBJ2-7; maybe TRBD1 (5 bases). This CDR3 contains 15 residues. The V and J ends lost 3 bases and 6 bases respectively, with 19 bases between them. Germline V gene data show CDR1 as SGHRS and CDR2 as YFSETQ.

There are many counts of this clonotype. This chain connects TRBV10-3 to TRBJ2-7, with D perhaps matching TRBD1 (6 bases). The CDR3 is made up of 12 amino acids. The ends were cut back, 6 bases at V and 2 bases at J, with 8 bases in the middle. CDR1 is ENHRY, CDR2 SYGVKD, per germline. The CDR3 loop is CAIRDSTYEQYF. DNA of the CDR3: TGTGCCATCAGGGACAGTACCTACGAGCAGTACTTC.

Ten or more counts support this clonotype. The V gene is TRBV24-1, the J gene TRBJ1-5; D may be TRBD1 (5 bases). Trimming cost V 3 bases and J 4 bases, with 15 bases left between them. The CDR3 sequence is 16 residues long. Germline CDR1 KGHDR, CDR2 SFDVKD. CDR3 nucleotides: TGTGCCACCAGTGATACGGGAAGGGGTAGAAATCAGCCCCAGCATTTT. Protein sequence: CATSDTGRGRNQPQHF.